This entry lists 11 T cell receptor beta chains sequenced from one sample in a study of blood T cell repertoires in COVID-19. Generated by immunoSEQ multiplex PCR, the TCRdb table keeps only in-frame clones and is missing some. Among tens of thousands of clones listed, approximately 90% were seen once. Source material: peripheral blood. These receptors were obtained from a human donor in a cohort sampled during active COVID-19.

The chain carries TRBV19 and TRBJ2-7; 12 bases agree with TRBD1. The CDR3 has 19 residues. V gave up 6 bases and J gave up 3 bases; unmatched junction bases: 18. Germline V gene sequence: CDR1 LNHDA, CDR2 SQIVND (reference sequence). DNA for the CDR3: TGTGCCAGTAGCCCCAACCGGGACAGGGGGCTTGTGGACAACTACGAGCAGTACTTC. Translated: CASSPNRDRGLVDNYEQYF.

J is TRBJ2-7 and V is TRBV4-1, with TRBD1 as a possible D gene (5 bases). Trimming stripped 4 bases from V and 2 bases from J, with 18 bases between. There are 16 residues in the CDR3. The germline gives CDR1 MGHRA, CDR2 YSYEKL. Here the CDR3 reads CASSLTMGQRAYEQYF. CDR3 DNA: TGCGCCAGCAGCCTTACCATGGGGCAGAGAGCCTACGAGCAGTACTTC.

The chain combines TRBV28 with TRBJ2-3; the match to TRBD1 covers 9 bases. The germline gives CDR1 MDHEN, CDR2 SYDVKM. This CDR3 has 18 amino acids. J gave up 1 base and V 2 bases, and 10 bases lay outside the gene matches. In DNA form, the CDR3 reads TGTGCCAGCAGTTTAACCGGGACAGGGAGAAGAGGCACAGATACGCAGTATTTT. Its translation: CASSLTGTGRRGTDTQYF.

The chain uses TRBV24-1 and TRBJ1-2; TRBD1 aligns across 10 bases. The CDR3 runs to 15 residues. Germline CDR1 is KGHDR and CDR2 is SFDVKD. Germline trimming cut 4 bases from V and 2 bases from J; bases unmatched to any gene: 3. The DNA of the CDR3 is TGTGCCACCAGTGAGGGACAGGGGAAAAACTATGGCTACACCTTC. It translates to CATSEGQGKNYGYTF.

This rearrangement joins TRBV11-2 to TRBJ1-3; D unresolved. CDR1 SGHAT and CDR2 FQNNGV come from the germline V gene. The V and J ends lost 1 base and 1 base respectively, with 2 bases between them. This CDR3 has 13 amino acids. The CDR3 protein is CASSLASGNTIYF. The DNA for the CDR3 is TGTGCCAGCAGCTTAGCTTCTGGAAACACCATATATTTT.

The chain links TRBV6-2 or TRBV6-3 to TRBJ1-6, with 8 bases aligning to TRBD1. Looked up from germline, CDR1 is MNHEY and CDR2 is SVGEGT. The CDR3 spans 14 residues. V was pared by 4 bases and J by 10 bases, with 6 bases of the junction left unmatched. This chain's CDR3 is CASSLTGDGSPLHF. The CDR3 region has the DNA TGTGCCAGCAGTTTGACAGGGGACGGGTCACCCCTCCACTTT.

This chain joins TRBV27 and TRBJ2-2; 9 bases are a match to TRBD1. V was pared by 5 bases and J by 10 bases, with 5 bases of the junction left unmatched. Germline assignment: CDR1 MNHEY and CDR2 SMNVEV (reference sequence). This CDR3 comprises 13 residues. The CDR3 spells CASSPQGAQELFF. CDR3 nucleotide sequence: TGTGCCAGCAGTCCACAGGGGGCGCAGGAGCTGTTTTTT.

The V and J genes are TRBV7-9 and TRBJ2-7; 8 positions match TRBD1. The CDR3 covers 16 residues. Per germline, CDR1 SEHNR and CDR2 FQNEAQ (reference sequence). After removal of 3 bases from V and 1 base from J, the junction contained 8 bases not matched to a gene. The CDR3 region has the DNA TGTGCCAGCAGCTTCCCGGGACAGGACACTTCCTACGAGCAGTACTTC. Protein sequence: CASSFPGQDTSYEQYF.

The count of this clone is one. The gene calls are TRBV3-1 (or the pseudogene TRBV3-2) and TRBJ1-2; 10 nucleotides line up with TRBD1. V trimming: 3 bases; J trimming: 1 base; junction bases outside the gene matches: 5. The germline V gene has CDR1 LGHDT and CDR2 YNNKEL (reference sequence). This CDR3 spans 16 amino acids. CDR3 protein: CASSQSGTGVNYGYTF. The CDR3 DNA is TGTGCCAGCAGCCAGTCCGGGACAGGGGTTAACTATGGCTACACCTTC.

V gene TRBV28 combines with J gene TRBJ1-2; TRBD1 aligns across 9 bases. Per the germline V gene, CDR1 is MDHEN and CDR2 is SYDVKM. CDR3 length equals 17 residues. Trimming took 6 bases from V and 7 from J; bases not matched to a gene: 18. The CDR3 is CASRGEGQGEPKLGYTF. The CDR3 DNA reads TGTGCCAGCAGGGGGGAGGGACAGGGTGAGCCGAAACTTGGCTACACCTTC.

This sequence joins TRBV11-2 and TRBJ1-1; no clear D gene. The CDR3 is 18 amino acids. Germline V CDR1 and CDR2: SGHAT, FQNNGV. Trimming cost V 1 base and J 2 bases, with 20 bases left between them. CDR3 sequence: CASSLVGRSRLYNTEAFF. DNA for the CDR3: TGTGCCAGCAGCTTAGTCGGGAGGTCCAGGTTATACAACACTGAAGCTTTCTTT.